The 32 T cell receptor beta chains listed next were all sequenced from one sample in a study of immune characterization of retroperitoneal liposarcoma. One entry per CDR3 protein results from TCRdb running MiXCR on the PCR reads. The sample records roughly 20,000 distinct CDR3 sequences, under 45% being singletons. Sequencing used blood. The source is a male donor with retroperitoneal liposarcoma.

Remarks on this clonotype: A single base separates this from a much larger clone, so it may be a read error. This rearrangement joins TRBV6-1 to TRBJ2-1; perhaps TRBD1 as D (5 bases). This CDR3 has 14 residues. CDR1 and CDR2 (germline): MNHNS, SASEGT. CDR3 nucleotide sequence: TGTGCCAGCAGTTCCCCCCAGGGTGGCTACGAGCAGTCCTTC. This sequence encodes CASSSPQGGYEQSF.

This clonotype is medium-sized by share. The V call is TRBV6-1, the J call TRBJ2-3; TRBD1 matches 10 bases. Germline V gene data show CDR1 as MNHNS and CDR2 as SASEGT. The CDR3 has 15 amino acids. V was pared by 3 bases and J by 1 base, with 1 base of the junction left unmatched. CDR3 bases: TGTGCCAGCAGTGAGGGACAGGGGCGCACAGATACGCAGTATTTT. This sequence encodes CASSEGQGRTDTQYF.

To note about this clonotype: One end of the junction does not line up with germline, which may come from a read error. The J gene is TRBJ2-5, the V gene TRBV7-2; D is undetermined. The better agreement between TRBJ2-7 and the DNA end casts doubt on the J call. In germline, CDR1 is SGHTA, CDR2 FQGNSA. The CDR3 spans 15 residues. CDR3 DNA: TGTGCCAGCCGCTTAGGGTTCGGGCCTCGCCACGAGCAGTACTTC. The encoded protein is CASRLGFGPRHEQYF.

The chain joins TRBV11-3 to TRBJ2-7; D tentatively fits TRBD1 or TRBD2 (5 bases each). Germline CDR1 is SGHNT and CDR2 is YENEEA. Trimming removed 3 bases at V and 2 bases at J, with 11 bases between. The CDR3 covers 14 residues. CDR3 nucleotides: TGTGCCAGCAGCTTGGGACCCCCTCCCTACGAGCAGTACTTC. It is translated as CASSLGPPPYEQYF.

This clonotype appeared many times. V usage is TRBV11-2 and J usage is TRBJ2-1, with 8 bases matching TRBD2. V shed 5 bases, J shed 14 bases, and the junction held 5 bases outside the gene matches. This CDR3 is 11 amino acids long. Germline lookup yields CDR1 SGHAT and CDR2 FQNNGV. CDR3 in amino acids: CASSNSGTEFF. DNA for the CDR3: TGTGCCAGCAGCAATAGCGGGACGGAGTTCTTC.

The V call is TRBV27, the J call TRBJ1-2; D unresolved. Per the germline V gene, CDR1 is MNHEY and CDR2 is SMNVEV (reference sequence). The CDR3 runs 11 residues. Deletions cut 6 bases from V and 8 bases from J, with 10 bases between. CDR3 region: CASRTSGGYTF. The CDR3 nucleotides read TGTGCCAGCAGGACCAGCGGGGGCTACACCTTC.

This clonotype was seen repeatedly, ten times or more. The chain carries TRBV6-6 and TRBJ2-3; possibly TRBD2 for D (5 bases). Germline V gives CDR1 MNHNY, CDR2 SVGAGI (reference sequence). The CDR3 totals 14 residues. With 7 bases removed from V and 1 base from J, the gap between germline ends came to 12 bases. CDR3: CASTYTRGTDTQYF. The CDR3 coding sequence is TGTGCCAGCACCTACACTAGGGGCACAGATACGCAGTATTTT.

This clonotype was seen just once. The rearrangement joins TRBV12-3 or TRBV12-4 to TRBJ2-4; TRBD1 matches at 7 bases. The ends lost 6 bases at V and 13 bases at J; junction bases unmatched: 12. The CDR3 extends over 13 amino acids. CDR3 region: CASRRTGLGEQYF. The CDR3 DNA sequence: TGTGCCAGCAGACGGACAGGTTTGGGGGAGCAGTACTTC.

The rearrangement joins TRBV6-1 to TRBJ2-7; D tentatively reads TRBD1 or TRBD2 (6 bases each). Per the germline V gene, CDR1 is MNHNS and CDR2 is SASEGT. CDR3 length: 15 residues. V was pared by 2 bases and J by 0 bases, with 11 bases between. The CDR3 DNA follows: TGTGCCAGCAGTGAATTGTCGGGGGCCTCCTACGAGCAGTACTTC. Its translation is CASSELSGASYEQYF.

The CDR3 nucleotides are TGTGCCAGCAGCTTGGCCCTTCAGGGTACCGGGGAGCTGTTTTTT. Protein product: CASSLALQGTGELFF. The chain links TRBV11-3 to TRBJ2-2; tentatively, D is TRBD1 (5 bases). The CDR3 covers 15 residues. From germline, CDR1 is SGHNT and CDR2 YENEEA. V lost 3 bases, J lost 5 bases, and 13 bases lay in between.

The chain links TRBV6-5 to TRBJ1-6; D remains ambiguous. Per germline, CDR1 MNHEY and CDR2 SVGAGI. This CDR3 has 16 residues. V lost 7 bases and J 0 bases, leaving 13 bases between the germline ends. CDR3 in amino acids: CASTNRHSSYNSPLHF. The CDR3, as DNA: TGTGCCAGCACGAATAGACATAGCTCCTATAATTCACCCCTCCACTTT.

The chain carries TRBV6-8 and TRBJ2-5; 9 bases fit TRBD2. Judging by the DNA end, TRBJ2-7 fits better; the J call may be wrong. CDR3 length equals 15 residues. CDR1 MNHGY and CDR2 SAAAGT come from the germline V gene. The CDR3 sequence: CASPPLSGGPYEQYF. The CDR3 nucleotides are TGTGCCAGCCCTCCTCTTAGCGGGGGCCCCTACGAGCAGTACTTC.

A few counts support this clonotype. A read error is likely, as this CDR3 ends without the conserved phenylalanine or tryptophan. The chain employs TRBV12-3 or TRBV12-4 and TRBJ2-5; TRBD2 aligns across 13 bases. V lost 6 bases and J lost 5; bases outside the gene matches: 6. The CDR3 length is 15 residues. The CDR3 nucleotides read TGTGCCAGCAGACGACTAGCGGGAGGTCCGGAGACCCAGTACATC. This sequence encodes CASRRLAGGPETQYI.

V usage is TRBV27 and J usage is TRBJ2-1; D is undetermined. Trimming removed 6 bases from V and 4 bases from J, with 13 bases in between. The CDR3 runs 14 residues. The V gene's germline CDR1 is MNHEY and CDR2 SMNVEV (reference sequence). This chain's CDR3 is CASSLQAAYNEQFF. CDR3 coding DNA: TGTGCCAGCAGCCTTCAAGCAGCTTACAATGAGCAGTTCTTC.

The sample holds a few counts of this clonotype. V is TRBV6-6 and J is TRBJ2-7; D gene unclear. V was cut by 2 bases and J by 0 bases, with 8 bases left in between. CDR3 length: 14 residues. The V gene's germline CDR1 is MNHNY and CDR2 SVGAGI (reference sequence). The CDR3 loop is CASSYGRSSYEQYF. The CDR3 DNA follows: TGTGCCAGCAGTTACGGCAGGAGCTCCTACGAGCAGTACTTC.

With regard to this clonotype: Compared with germline, one end of the junction differs, possibly owing to a read error. The genes are TRBV24-1 and TRBJ2-5; D remains ambiguous. The CDR3 has 15 residues. Germline lookup yields CDR1 KGHDR and CDR2 SFDVKD. The CDR3 DNA follows: TGTGCCACCAGCGGCACCCCACCCGTCCAAGAGACCCTGTACTTC. This encodes CATSGTPPVQETLYF.

This clonotype has a count of ten or more. V usage is TRBV12-3 or TRBV12-4 and J usage is TRBJ2-5; D might be TRBD1 (6 bases). The J call could be wrong; TRBJ2-7 is a better fit for the DNA end. The CDR3 length is 12 residues. The CDR3 region is CASGYTGLEQYF. The CDR3 coding sequence is TGTGCCAGCGGCTATACAGGGCTCGAGCAGTACTTC.

By sample fraction, this clonotype is medium-sized. This chain links TRBV7-2 with TRBJ2-1, with 8 bases fitting TRBD2. This CDR3 comprises 15 residues. Germline loops: CDR1 SGHTA, CDR2 FQGNSA. With 1 base clipped from V and 4 bases from J, the junction kept 3 bases outside the gene matches. The CDR3 DNA follows: TGTGCCAGCAGCTTAGGGCGGGAGGTATACAATGAGCAGTTCTTC. It is translated as CASSLGREVYNEQFF.

This clonotype was counted only a few times. The rearrangement uses TRBV27 and TRBJ1-5; no definite D call. This CDR3 region has 15 residues. CDR1 is MNHEY and CDR2 is SMNVEV in the germline V gene (reference sequence). The V end was cut by 2 bases, the J end by 4 bases, with 12 bases between. CDR3 loop: CASSLSSSLNQPQHF. Here the CDR3 DNA reads TGTGCCAGCAGTTTAAGTAGCAGCTTAAATCAGCCCCAGCATTTT.

This clonotype was observed a handful of times. The CDR3 protein is CASSNSPGNEQFF. The CDR3 DNA reads TGTGCCAGCAGCAACTCCCCGGGCAACGAGCAGTTCTTC. The chain employs TRBV7-3 and TRBJ2-1; D not certain. Germline V gene sequence: CDR1 SGHTA, CDR2 FQGTGA. Trimming shortened V by 5 bases and J by 10 bases, and 15 bases separated the two germline ends. CDR3 length: 13 residues.

Ten or more counts support this clonotype. The chain is built from TRBV12-3 or TRBV12-4 and TRBJ2-1; D is perhaps TRBD2 (6 bases). The CDR3 length is 16 residues. Trimming took 5 bases from V and 0 from J, leaving 14 bases between them. CDR3 region: CASSTSSVSSYNEQFF. The CDR3 region has the DNA TGTGCCAGCAGTACGTCTAGCGTAAGCTCCTACAATGAGCAGTTCTTC.

The J gene is TRBJ2-3, the V gene TRBV7-2, with D perhaps matching TRBD1 or TRBD2 (6 bases each). CDR3 length: 14 residues. CDR1 and CDR2 from the germline V gene are SGHTA and FQGNSA. The V gene lost 2 bases and the J gene lost 4 bases, with 10 bases spanning the gap. The CDR3 reads CASSLLGGADTQYF. In DNA form, the CDR3 reads TGTGCCAGCAGCTTACTCGGGGGCGCAGATACGCAGTATTTT.

J is TRBJ2-1 and V is TRBV25-1; the D gene is possibly TRBD1 (5 bases). The J call is doubtful: the DNA matches TRBJ2-7 better. The CDR3 is 14 amino acids. CDR1 is MGHDK, CDR2 SYGVNS, per germline. The CDR3 here is CASSDHRIAYEQYF. The DNA for the CDR3 is TGTGCCAGCAGTGACCACAGGATCGCCTACGAGCAGTACTTC.

The chain recombines TRBV6-5 with TRBJ2-5; 7 bases map to TRBD2. The DNA matches TRBJ2-7 better at its end, which makes the J call doubtful. This CDR3 region has 15 residues. Germline lookup yields CDR1 MNHEY and CDR2 SVGAGI. The CDR3 loop is CASSQIGGSVYEQYF. As DNA, the CDR3 is TGTGCCAGCAGCCAGATTGGCGGGAGTGTATACGAGCAGTACTTC.

The CDR3 DNA follows: TGTGCCAGTAGTATTAGCGGGAGGAGCAGGGGAGATGAGCAGTTCTTC. Amino acids: CASSISGRSRGDEQFF. The chain links TRBV19 to TRBJ2-1; 10 nucleotides match TRBD2. Germline V gives CDR1 LNHDA, CDR2 SQIVND (reference sequence). V shed 3 bases, J shed 8 bases, and the junction held 10 bases outside the gene matches. This CDR3 comprises 16 residues.

This clonotype was seen ten or more times. V is TRBV6-5 and J is TRBJ1-2, with 9 positions matching TRBD1. The CDR3 contains 14 residues. Germline loops: CDR1 MNHEY, CDR2 SVGAGI. The junction had 6 bases not matched to a gene; V was cut back by 2 bases and J by 8 bases. CDR3 in amino acids: CASSYETGGGGYTF. The CDR3 nucleotides are TGTGCCAGCAGTTACGAGACAGGGGGTGGGGGCTACACCTTC.

The V and J genes are TRBV28 and TRBJ2-3; D is uncertain. Trimming cost V 4 bases and J 4 bases, with 15 bases left between them. This CDR3 spans 15 amino acids. CDR1 is MDHEN and CDR2 is SYDVKM in the germline V gene. CDR3 sequence (DNA): TGTGCCAGCAGTTCAGGAAGGGTTCGGGCAGATACGCAGTATTTT. As protein: CASSSGRVRADTQYF. The full variable domain, its missing parts supplied by reference TRBV28 and TRBJ2-3, is DVKVTQSSRYLVKRTGEKVFLECVQDMDHENMFWYRQDPGLGLRLIYFSYDVKMKEKGDIPEGYSVSREKKERFSLILESASTNQTSMYLCASSSGRVRADTQYFGPGTRLTVL.

By its share, this clonotype is medium-sized. The V call is TRBV6-1, the J call TRBJ2-1; TRBD1 agrees at 10 bases. The V segment lost 6 bases and the J segment 10 bases; nucleotides outside the gene matches: 6. The CDR3 is 13 amino acids. The V gene's germline CDR1 is MNHNS and CDR2 SASEGT. The DNA of the CDR3 is TGTGCCAGCAGGGGACAGGGGAGTTACGAGCAGTTCTTC. Protein sequence: CASRGQGSYEQFF.

The chain combines TRBV12-3 or TRBV12-4 with TRBJ2-2, with TRBD2 matching 12 bases. This CDR3 contains 15 residues. V dropped 11 bases and J dropped 4; count of bases not matched to a gene: 8. The CDR3 spells CAGNLAGGLTGELFF. CDR3 bases: TGTGCCGGTAACCTAGCGGGAGGGCTCACCGGGGAGCTGTTTTTT.

A remark on this clonotype: One base away lies a much larger clone, so this may be a sequencing read error. The CDR3 nucleotides are TGTGTCAGCAGACTGACTAGCGGGTTCACCTACGAGCAGTACTTC. Protein: CVSRLTSGFTYEQYF. This chain links TRBV6-1 with TRBJ2-4; TRBD2 matches 10 bases. TRBJ2-7 explains the end of the DNA better; the J call may be wrong. Germline V lookup: CDR1 MNHNS, CDR2 SASEGT. This CDR3 is built from 15 residues.

This clonotype qualifies as medium-sized. The V call is TRBV6-1, the J call TRBJ2-1; no reliable D call. The V end was cut by 8 bases, the J end by 0 bases, with 8 bases between. The germline V gene encodes CDR1 MNHNS and CDR2 SASEGT. The CDR3 sequence is 13 residues long. The CDR3 loop reads CASAIGSYNEQFF. CDR3 coding DNA: TGTGCCAGCGCGATCGGCTCCTACAATGAGCAGTTCTTC.

The chain couples TRBV6-7 to TRBJ2-1; D unresolved. The J call could be wrong; TRBJ2-7 is a better fit for the DNA end. TRBV6-7 is assigned to the ORF class and has an uncertain function. There are 9 residues in the CDR3. The CDR3 nucleotides read TGTGCCAGCCATCCCGAGCAGTACTTC. This translates into CASHPEQYF.